Listed below are T cell receptor beta chains from one sample, sequenced in a study of blood T cell repertoires in COVID-19. Assay used: immunoSEQ multiplex PCR; TCRdb lists only in-frame clones, some missing. The sample consists of 210,000 or so clones, 70% to 85% of them appearing once. The sample taken for sequencing was peripheral blood. Receptors were obtained from a woman aged 80 or over with COVID-19, enrolled during active disease. Both conserved end residues are part of each CDR3. The D gene is left open where the match is weak. Expanded clones are given a class, and other clones once, few, many or no size at all.

v_call	d_call	clone_size	j_call	cdr3_nt	cdr3_aa
TRBV6-6	-	-	TRBJ2-6	TGTGCCGGAGCACTAGCAGATAACGTCCTGACTTTC	CAGALADNVLTF
TRBV2	-	once	TRBJ1-3	TGTGCCAGCAGTGTAGACAGCCGCAGCACCATATATTTT	CASSVDSRSTIYF
TRBV15	TRBD2	-	TRBJ2-7	TGTGCCACCAGCAGAGATAGGGAGGGGCCAAGCTCCTACGAGCAGTACTTC	CATSRDREGPSSYEQYF
TRBV5-8	TRBD1	-	TRBJ1-4	TGTGCCAGCAGCTTGGTGGACAGGGGTCCTAATGAAAAACTGTTTTTT	CASSLVDRGPNEKLFF
TRBV9	-	-	TRBJ2-1	TGTGCCAGCAGCGTTGAGTTCCAACGCAATGAGCAGTTCTTC	CASSVEFQRNEQFF
TRBV6-5	TRBD1	-	TRBJ1-2	TGTGCCAGCAGGAGTGGGACAGGGGGCCTCTATGGCTACACCTTC	CASRSGTGGLYGYTF
TRBV19	-	-	TRBJ1-2	TGTGCCAGTAGTAACAGGGAAGTATATGGCTACACCTTC	CASSNREVYGYTF
TRBV5-1	-	-	TRBJ1-1	TGCGCCAGCAGCTTGGAGGGGTGGGCCACTGAAGCTTTCTTT	CASSLEGWATEAFF
TRBV28	TRBD2	-	TRBJ2-1	TGTGCCACAACCTCGGGACTAGTCGGGTCGGGAGAGCAGTTCTTC	CATTSGLVGSGEQFF
TRBV5-1	TRBD1	few	TRBJ1-1	TGCGCCAGCAGCGCGCAGGGGGGGAACACTGAAGCTTTCTTT	CASSAQGGNTEAFF
TRBV5-6	TRBD2	-	TRBJ2-7	TGTGCCAGCAGATCGACGGTTCGGGAGGGTCTCGAGTACTTC	CASRSTVREGLEYF
TRBV19	-	-	TRBJ1-5	TGTGCCAGTAGTAAGGGACATTCCGATCAGCCCCAGCATTTT	CASSKGHSDQPQHF
TRBV18	-	few	TRBJ1-5	TGTGCCAGCTCAGACAACAGGGCATACAGCAATCAGCCCCAGCATTTT	CASSDNRAYSNQPQHF
TRBV19	-	few	TRBJ1-1	TGTGCCAGTACCCTCCGGGGGGGAGCCACTGAAGCTTTCTTT	CASTLRGGATEAFF
TRBV29-1	-	-	TRBJ1-4	TGCAGCGTATCGTGGAGAGGGAATGAAAAACTGTTTTTT	CSVSWRGNEKLFF
TRBV19	-	-	TRBJ2-7	TGTGCCAGTAGTATTAATCCAGGGAACGAGCAGTACTTC	CASSINPGNEQYF
TRBV7-7	TRBD1	-	TRBJ2-5	TGTGCTAGCAGTTCAGGACAGGGCGGAGAGACCCAGTACTTC	CASSSGQGGETQYF
TRBV2	TRBD2	-	TRBJ2-1	TGTGCCACCCACGGAGACTACCTCGGGGGGAGTGAGCAGTTCTTC	CATHGDYLGGSEQFF
TRBV5-1	-	-	TRBJ2-1	TGCGCCAGCAGCTTGGGCGGGACCACCTACAATGAGCAGTTCTTC	CASSLGGTTYNEQFF
TRBV7-9	-	-	TRBJ2-5	TGTGCCAGCAGCCCCGACACCCAAGAGACCCAGTACTTC	CASSPDTQETQYF
TRBV6-1	-	few	TRBJ2-3	TGTGCCAGCAGTGAAATAGGCACAGATACGCAGTATTTT	CASSEIGTDTQYF
TRBV28	-	-	TRBJ2-1	TGTGCCAGCAGTTCATTGGGAACGGGGGCCTACAATGAGCAGTTCTTC	CASSSLGTGAYNEQFF
TRBV12-3/TRBV12-4	-	-	TRBJ2-7	TGTGCCAGCAGTTCTACAGGGATTTACGAGCAGTACTTC	CASSSTGIYEQYF
TRBV20-1	-	-	TRBJ1-1	TGCAGTGCTAGTGGGGCAGGAGGGAACACTGAAGCTTTCTTT	CSASGAGGNTEAFF
TRBV5-1	-	-	TRBJ1-5	TGCGCCAGCAGCGTATCAGGGAACCAGCCCCAGCATTTT	CASSVSGNQPQHF
TRBV2	TRBD1	-	TRBJ2-7	TGTGCCAGCGTCCGGGACAGCTACTACGAGCAGTACTTC	CASVRDSYYEQYF